This T cell receptor (beta chain) was obtained from a study of cytomegalovirus exposure and HLA in healthy donors. Overall study results and limits: Sequencing probably produced one cluster of sequence variants that were highly shared.

Both 60 Vbeta primers and 13 Jbeta primers went into the PCR. The repertoire was sequenced with immunoSEQ multiplex PCR; TCRdb's copy has only in-frame clones and lacks some. This table has fewer than 250,000 clones, about three quarters appearing once. Comment on this clone: Its antigen is currently unknown.

The CDR3 has 19 residues. CDR1 and CDR2 (germline): SGHNT, YYREEE (reference sequence). V shed 4 bases and J 0 bases; nucleotides not matched to a gene: 16. The TCR comes from a woman aged 40 to 50 in good health and CMV-seronegative. The sample consisted of PBMCs. The chain is built from TRBV5-4 and TRBJ2-5, with 9 bases aligning to TRBD2. CDR3 sequence reads: CASSPPSGLAGPHQETQYF. The CDR3 nucleotides read TGTGCCAGCAGCCCGCCTTCTGGGCTAGCGGGACCTCACCAAGAGACCCAGTACTTC.